The T cell receptor (beta chain) described here comes from a study of CD8 T cells in ankylosing spondylitis. The CDR3 is 15 residues long. Germline V gene sequence: CDR1 SEHNR, CDR2 FQNEAQ (reference sequence). Trimming removed 1 base at V and 11 bases at J, with 18 bases between. Study results and limitations: Enrichment of disease-linked clones was reportedly significant in matched ankylosing spondylitis synovial fluid.

TCRdb fed the 5' RACE reads into MiXCR, producing one record per CDR3 protein. The sample holds over 200,000 distinct CDR3 sequences; over 9.5% are singletons and the top ten take approximately 20%. This clonotype has a count of ten or more. The antigen remains unidentified. Sequencing was done on a sample of blood, either unsorted or a sorted T cell fraction (not recorded which). This receptor was obtained from a male donor with ankylosing spondylitis or in good health (not recorded which). The chain employs TRBV7-9 and TRBJ2-4; D assignment may be TRBD1 or TRBD2 (5 bases each). The chain's CDR3 is CASSLGDGGTSVQYF. The CDR3 DNA reads TGTGCCAGCAGCTTAGGTGATGGGGGAACCTCTGTTCAGTACTTC.